These T cell receptor beta chains were read from a single sample in a study of identical twins. TCRdb independently ran MiXCR on the 5' RACE reads; one entry per CDR3 protein. The data show approximately 630,000 distinct CDR3 sequences, 7.1% seen once. This same sample was also part of a study on yellow fever vaccine responses in identical twins.

Sequenced material: PBMCs. All receptors come from a woman aged 18-30 years in good health. CDR3s include the opening cysteine and the closing phenylalanine or tryptophan. Fields, in order: V gene, clone size, J gene, D gene, CDR3 DNA, CDR3 protein. The D gene is left open where the match is weak. Size tells how often a clone was seen (once, few, many) or the class of an expanded clone, and some rows leave it out.

TRBV5-1	-	TRBJ2-1	-	TGCGCCAGCAGCAAGACCCTGGGACCTAGCTCCTACAATGAGCAGTTCTTC	CASSKTLGPSSYNEQFF
TRBV28	-	TRBJ2-3	TRBD2	TGTGCCAGCACAACGGCGGGAGTGAGCACAGATACGCAGTATTTT	CASTTAGVSTDTQYF
TRBV7-9	few	TRBJ2-3	-	TGTGCCAGCTCTAACCGCCCAGGAGTTAGCACAGATACGCAGTATTTT	CASSNRPGVSTDTQYF
TRBV5-1	many	TRBJ2-3	-	TGCGCCAGCAGCCCCCCAGCGACCACAGATACGCAGTATTTT	CASSPPATTDTQYF
TRBV20-1	few	TRBJ2-1	-	TGCAGTGCTAGCCATCCGGGGGCCTCCTACAATGAGCAGTTCTTC	CSASHPGASYNEQFF
TRBV7-6	many	TRBJ2-5	-	TGTGCCAGCAGCTTAGTTTTGGGGAGGCGGGAGACCCAGTACTTC	CASSLVLGRRETQYF
TRBV2	-	TRBJ2-1	-	TGTGCCAGCAGTGTCGGGTACTTCGATGAGCAGTTCTTC	CASSVGYFDEQFF
TRBV2	many	TRBJ2-1	TRBD2	TGTGCCAGCAGCCCCTCACTAGCGGGGATCTACAATGAGCAGTTCTTC	CASSPSLAGIYNEQFF
TRBV11-2	many	TRBJ2-1	-	TGTGCCAGCAGCTTAGGTGGGGACTTCCAGTTCTTC	CASSLGGDFQFF
TRBV4-1	many	TRBJ2-2	TRBD2	TGCGCCAGCAGCCAAAGGCGTCTAGCGGGGGCCTCCACCGGGGAGCTGTTTTTT	CASSQRRLAGASTGELFF
TRBV5-1	many	TRBJ2-1	TRBD1	TGCGCCAGCAGCTTGGAGTGGACAGGGGTTGGCAATGAGCAGTTCTTC	CASSLEWTGVGNEQFF
TRBV5-1	-	TRBJ2-3	-	TGCGCCAGCAGCTCGCGTACCCCTCCCCACACAGATACGCAGTATTTT	CASSSRTPPHTDTQYF
TRBV6-4	-	TRBJ2-1	TRBD2	TGTGCCAGCAGTGAACTCGGACTAGCGGGAGGCGATTATTACAATGAGCAGTTCTTC	CASSELGLAGGDYYNEQFF
TRBV10-2	few	TRBJ2-6	TRBD2	TGCGCCAGCAGTGACGGGTTAGCGGGAGGCGCCGGGGCCAACGTCCTGACTTTC	CASSDGLAGGAGANVLTF
TRBV20-1	few	TRBJ2-5	-	TGCAGTGCTAGGCCTCTAGTTAGGACCCAGTACTTC	CSARPLVRTQYF
TRBV6-2/TRBV6-3	few	TRBJ2-1	TRBD2	TGTGCCAGCAACCTAGTAGCGGGGGGCCAGGGCAATGAGCAGTTCTTC	CASNLVAGGQGNEQFF
TRBV5-1	-	TRBJ2-1	TRBD2	TGCGCCAGCAGCCCGGGACTAGCGGGAGGACTCAGAGGCAATGAGCAGTTCTTC	CASSPGLAGGLRGNEQFF
TRBV5-1	few	TRBJ2-1	TRBD1	TGCGCCAGCAGCTTGTTTGCAGGGGGTAGGGATGAGCAGTTCTTC	CASSLFAGGRDEQFF
TRBV10-3	-	TRBJ2-1	TRBD2	TGTGCCATCAGTGAGTCGGGTGGCGGGAGCAAGGTTGAGCAGTTCTTC	CAISESGGGSKVEQFF
TRBV20-1	few	TRBJ1-2	TRBD1	TGCAGTGCGCGGGACAGACACAACTATGGCTACACCTTC	CSARDRHNYGYTF
TRBV12-5	-	TRBJ2-7	TRBD2	TGTGCTAGTGGTTTGGCGAGCGGGGCCCATGGAGAGCAGTACTTC	CASGLASGAHGEQYF
TRBV7-2	few	TRBJ2-7	-	TGTGCCAGCAGCTCCTCGACGGGACCAAAAAACGAGCAGTACTTC	CASSSSTGPKNEQYF
TRBV7-9	-	TRBJ1-1	-	TGTGCCAGCAGCTTAGTAACAGGGTTGCCTGAAGCTTTCTTT	CASSLVTGLPEAFF
TRBV2	many	TRBJ2-2	TRBD2	TGTGCCAGCAGGGGGACTAGCCTTTATAACACCGGGGAGCTGTTTTTT	CASRGTSLYNTGELFF
TRBV12-1	-	TRBJ2-5	-	TGTGCCTGCAGTTTTTCCAGGGGCTGGGGGGGCCTCGAAGAGACCCAGTACTTC	CACSFSRGWGGLEETQYF
TRBV29-1	few	TRBJ1-1	-	TGCAGCGTTGAAGGCTGGGGTTTTGAAGCTTTCTTT	CSVEGWGFEAFF
TRBV28	-	TRBJ2-2	-	TGTGCCAGCAGTCGGCTGAGGAACACCGGGGAGCTGTTTTTT	CASSRLRNTGELFF
TRBV6-1	-	TRBJ2-1	TRBD2	TGTGCCAGCAGTGAATATCCAGCGGGAGCCTACAATGAGCAGTTCTTC	CASSEYPAGAYNEQFF
TRBV28	many	TRBJ2-7	TRBD1	TGTGCCAGCAGTCACCAGAGGGACAGTCCCTCTCGGTACTTC	CASSHQRDSPSRYF
TRBV21-1	-	TRBJ2-1	-	TGTGCCAGCAGTCAGCAGGACAGGGGGTACTTTGATGAGCAGTTCTTC	CASSQQDRGYFDEQFF
TRBV10-3	few	TRBJ2-5	TRBD2	TGTGCCATCAGTGAATCGGGGGGAATGGGAGAGACCCAGTACTTC	CAISESGGMGETQYF
TRBV12-3/TRBV12-4	many	TRBJ1-1	-	TGTGCCAGCACCTCGGGCAGTGGGAACACTGAAGCTTTCTTT	CASTSGSGNTEAFF
TRBV6-1	many	TRBJ2-2	TRBD2	TGTGCCAGCAGCTCCCCAGCGGGGGGGCCGGTAGTTGTGGGGGAGCTGTTTTTT	CASSSPAGGPVVVGELFF
TRBV29-1	many	TRBJ1-5	-	TGCAGCGTTCGGGGGGCCTCTAGCAATCAGCCCCAGCATTTT	CSVRGASSNQPQHF
TRBV20-1	-	TRBJ2-1	TRBD2	TGCAGTGCTAGAGTGGGCGGGAGCGCTCTCAATGAGCAGTTCTTC	CSARVGGSALNEQFF
TRBV11-2	-	TRBJ2-2	-	TGTGCCAGCAGCTTAGAACGGATCACCGGGGAGCTGTTTTTT	CASSLERITGELFF
TRBV20-1	few	TRBJ2-7	-	TGCAGTGCTAGTGACTGGGGCGCGTCCTACGAGCAGTACTTC	CSASDWGASYEQYF
TRBV28	many	TRBJ2-3	TRBD2	TGTGCCAGCAGTCCCCAGACTAGCGGAAACACAGATACGCAGTATTTT	CASSPQTSGNTDTQYF
TRBV12-3/TRBV12-4	few	TRBJ2-1	-	TGTGCCAGCAGTTTAGGGCCCCCGGAGGGTGGAGATGAGCAGTTCTTC	CASSLGPPEGGDEQFF
TRBV27	many	TRBJ1-2	-	TGTGCCAGCACCTCCCTCAAGGCAGGGTTCTATGGCTACACCTTC	CASTSLKAGFYGYTF
TRBV29-1	few	TRBJ2-7	TRBD1	TGCAGCGCCGGGCGACAGGGGGTCGGTAACGAGCAGTACTTC	CSAGRQGVGNEQYF
TRBV5-1	-	TRBJ2-2	-	TGCGCCAGCAGCCCCTCCGAGGGAAGGAACACCGGGGAGCTGTTTTTT	CASSPSEGRNTGELFF
TRBV9	many	TRBJ2-2	-	TGTGCCAGCAGCCCACGTAGGAATGGACAATTCACCGGGGAGCTGTTTTTT	CASSPRRNGQFTGELFF
TRBV12-3/TRBV12-4	few	TRBJ1-1	-	TGTGCCAGCAGTCAGAGTTCGTCAGGGGCGAACACTGAAGCTTTCTTT	CASSQSSSGANTEAFF
TRBV12-3/TRBV12-4	few	TRBJ1-1	TRBD1	TGTGCCAGCAGTTTGGACAGGGTGTACACTGAAGCTTTCTTT	CASSLDRVYTEAFF
TRBV6-1	few	TRBJ1-5	-	TGTGCCAGCAGTGAAGTAACGTGGCAGCCCCAGCATTTT	CASSEVTWQPQHF
TRBV6-5	-	TRBJ2-5	-	TGTGCCAGCAGTTACCCCGGGCGCCAAGAGACCCAGTACTTC	CASSYPGRQETQYF
TRBV20-1	few	TRBJ2-7	TRBD2	TGCAGTGCTAGACTAGCGGGAGCCACCACCGCTGACTACGAGCAGTACTTC	CSARLAGATTADYEQYF
TRBV12-3/TRBV12-4	-	TRBJ1-1	TRBD1	TGTGCCAGCAGTCCCTGGACAGGGACGAACACTGAAGCTTTCTTT	CASSPWTGTNTEAFF
TRBV9	few	TRBJ1-1	-	TGTGCCAGCAGCGTAGGTTTGGGGCAGGGGCCTGAAGCTTTCTTT	CASSVGLGQGPEAFF
TRBV27	-	TRBJ2-3	TRBD2	TGTGCCAGCAGTCTCGGGGTTAGCGGGGGCACAGATACGCAGTATTTT	CASSLGVSGGTDTQYF